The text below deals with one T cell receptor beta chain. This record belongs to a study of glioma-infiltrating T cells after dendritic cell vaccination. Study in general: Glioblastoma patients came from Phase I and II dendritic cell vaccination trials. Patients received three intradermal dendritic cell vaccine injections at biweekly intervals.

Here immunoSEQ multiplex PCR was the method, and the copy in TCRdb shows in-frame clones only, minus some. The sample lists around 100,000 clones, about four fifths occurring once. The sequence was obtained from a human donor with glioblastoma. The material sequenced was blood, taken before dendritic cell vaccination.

In DNA form, the CDR3 reads TGCGCCAGCAGCCACCGTCAAGGGACTAATCAGCCCCAGCATTTT. This translates into CASSHRQGTNQPQHF. The gene calls are TRBV4-1 and TRBJ1-5; tentatively, D is TRBD1 (5 bases). The CDR3 spans 15 residues. Deletions cut 3 bases from V and 4 bases from J, with 13 bases between. CDR1 is MGHRA and CDR2 is YSYEKL in the germline V gene.